This note documents a single T cell receptor (beta chain) sequence. Its antigen is not known. Described time point: baseline, week 1 (first vaccination visit). The treatment here: pre-vaccination baseline after standard-of-care therapy. Donors' newly diagnosed IDH1-mutant WHO grade 3 or 4 astrocytomas lacked nuclear ATRX. Germline CDR1 and CDR2: LNHDA and SQIVND (reference sequence). The CDR3 consists of 14 residues. Trimming removed 9 bases from V and 8 bases from J; junction bases left unmatched: 10. The data are from a study of a mutant IDH1 vaccine in newly diagnosed glioma. Overall study context: Treated patients had a mean age of approximately 40 years and an approximately 62% male, 37.5% female split. Most had both radiotherapy and temozolomide beforehand; others had only one. Study-level points and caveats: Pseudoprogression seemingly bore no relation to changes in top peripheral T cell clonotypes.

The protocol was immunoSEQ multiplex PCR, while the TCRdb copy is restricted to in-frame clones and leaves out a portion. The sample holds tens of thousands of clones; about four fifths are singletons and the top ten take roughly 8.2%. The chain uses TRBV19 and TRBJ2-1; 10 bases are shared with TRBD1. The input for sequencing was PBMCs, taken from a glioma patient treated with radiotherapy, temozolomide or both. The sequence was obtained from a man aged 45-60 years with glioma. For the CDR3, the DNA is TGTGCCAGCGGAGGGACAGGGGTTCTTGATGAGCAGTTCTTC. Translating it yields CASGGTGVLDEQFF.